The rows below give T cell receptor beta chains drawn from one sample of a study of beta chain features in type 1 diabetes. The method was immunoSEQ multiplex PCR; TCRdb's version includes in-frame clones alone and lacks a portion of them. Of around 450,000 clones in the sample, about 10% were seen once. The sample was naive CD4+ T cells from blood. The receptors here all came from a woman between 18 and 30 years old in good health. Both conserved end residues are part of each CDR3. D genes are given only for firm matches. Rows may omit the clone size; those that give it use once, few, many or a size class.

J	size	V	D	CDR3	DNA
TRBJ2-1	.	TRBV6-5	.	CASRNRVNSYNEQFF	TGTGCCAGCAGGAACAGGGTGAACTCCTACAATGAGCAGTTCTTC
TRBJ2-3	few	TRBV9	.	CASSVTGSQDTQYF	TGTGCCAGCAGCGTAACGGGGTCACAAGATACGCAGTATTTT
TRBJ2-3	few	TRBV10-3	.	CAISGGGSDTQYF	TGTGCCATCAGTGGCGGGGGCTCAGATACGCAGTATTTT
TRBJ2-3	few	TRBV6-4	TRBD1	CASRPGQNTDTQYF	TGTGCCAGCAGGCCGGGACAGAACACAGATACGCAGTATTTT
TRBJ2-1	.	TRBV19	.	CASKKGTYNEQFF	TGTGCCAGTAAGAAGGGCACCTACAATGAGCAGTTCTTC
TRBJ1-1	.	TRBV7-8	.	CASSRFGGNTEAFF	TGTGCCAGCAGCCGTTTTGGGGGTAACACTGAAGCTTTCTTT
TRBJ2-1	.	TRBV7-2	.	CASSPQGLYSYNEQFF	TGTGCCAGCAGTCCACAGGGACTGTACTCCTACAATGAGCAGTTCTTC
TRBJ2-7	few	TRBV21-1	.	CASSNRLAGLYEQYF	TGTGCCAGCAGCAATAGACTAGCGGGACTCTACGAGCAGTACTTC
TRBJ1-2	.	TRBV6-5	.	CASRKGGYIYGYTF	TGTGCCAGCCGAAAAGGGGGGTACATCTATGGCTACACCTTC
TRBJ2-1	.	TRBV7-2	.	CASRPGTSAYNEQFF	TGTGCCAGCAGACCCGGGACTTCCGCCTACAATGAGCAGTTCTTC
TRBJ1-2	.	TRBV20-1	.	CSASNRDGYTF	TGCAGTGCTAGCAACAGGGATGGCTACACCTTC
TRBJ2-5	.	TRBV18	.	CASSPPQGYQETQYF	TGTGCCAGCTCACCACCCCAGGGGTACCAAGAGACCCAGTACTTC
TRBJ2-2	few	TRBV6-6	.	CASMDPGELFF	TGTGCCAGCATGGACCCCGGGGAGCTGTTTTTT
TRBJ2-7	few	TRBV15	.	CATSRDTYEQYF	TGTGCCACCAGCAGAGATACCTACGAGCAGTACTTC
TRBJ2-2	.	TRBV4-1	TRBD1	CASSQRGPGTGELFF	TGCGCCAGCAGCCAAAGGGGGCCGGGCACCGGGGAGCTGTTTTTT
TRBJ2-3	few	TRBV29-1	.	CSGELGDTQYF	TGCAGCGGAGAACTCGGGGATACGCAGTATTTT
TRBJ2-7	.	TRBV20-1	TRBD1	CSAWDSPEQYF	TGCAGTGCTTGGGACAGCCCCGAGCAGTACTTC
TRBJ2-3	.	TRBV7-2	.	CASSLGRGTDTQYF	TGTGCCAGCAGCTTGGGCCGGGGCACAGATACGCAGTATTTT
TRBJ2-5	.	TRBV7-3	.	CASSLSGGEETQYF	TGTGCCAGCAGCTTAAGCGGCGGGGAAGAGACCCAGTACTTC
TRBJ2-1	.	TRBV19	.	CASSISLAYNEQFF	TGTGCCAGTAGTATTTCACTAGCCTACAATGAGCAGTTCTTC
TRBJ2-3	.	TRBV2	.	CASSSTGTGPDTQYF	TGTGCCAGCAGTAGTACAGGGACCGGGCCTGATACGCAGTATTTT
TRBJ2-3	.	TRBV14	.	CASSQSRWTDTQYF	TGTGCCAGCAGCCAAAGTAGATGGACAGATACGCAGTATTTT
TRBJ2-5	.	TRBV5-4	TRBD2	CASSRPPSGYQETQYF	TGTGCCAGCAGCCGCCCCCCTAGCGGGTACCAAGAGACCCAGTACTTC
TRBJ1-1	few	TRBV6-4	.	CASISAPKNTEAFF	TGTGCCAGCATATCGGCACCGAAGAACACTGAAGCTTTCTTT
TRBJ2-5	few	TRBV7-9	TRBD2	CASSLMDGLEETQYF	TGTGCCAGCAGCTTAATGGACGGACTAGAAGAGACCCAGTACTTC
TRBJ2-6	few	TRBV7-2	.	CASSPSAGANVLTF	TGTGCCAGCAGCCCCTCAGCTGGGGCCAACGTCCTGACTTTC
TRBJ2-3	few	TRBV5-1	.	CASSSAPPTDTQYF	TGCGCCAGCAGTAGTGCTCCACCCACAGATACGCAGTATTTT
TRBJ1-2	.	TRBV29-1	.	CSVEVSGEGGYTF	TGCAGCGTTGAAGTATCGGGTGAGGGCGGCTACACCTTC
TRBJ2-3	.	TRBV4-2	.	CASSQAASGDTQYF	TGTGCCAGCAGCCAAGCCGCGTCCGGAGATACGCAGTATTTT
TRBJ2-3	.	TRBV7-3	TRBD2	CASSLGRGGTDTQYF	TGTGCCAGCAGCTTAGGGCGGGGAGGGACAGATACGCAGTATTTT
TRBJ2-5	few	TRBV6-5	.	CASRDSGTKGETQYF	TGTGCCAGCAGGGACTCCGGGACAAAAGGGGAGACCCAGTACTTC
TRBJ2-1	.	TRBV7-9	.	CASTDSYNEQFF	TGTGCCAGCACGGACAGCTACAATGAGCAGTTCTTC
TRBJ2-3	.	TRBV7-2	TRBD1	CASSLVGTGAGDTQYF	TGTGCCAGCAGCTTAGTTGGGACAGGGGCCGGGGATACGCAGTATTTT
TRBJ1-2	few	TRBV4-3	.	CASSQDTPGAGYTF	TGCGCCAGCAGCCAAGATACTCCTGGGGCTGGTTACACCTTC
TRBJ1-6	.	TRBV7-2	.	CASSVDPLVGSPLHF	TGTGCCAGCAGCGTAGACCCCCTGGTTGGTTCACCCCTCCACTTT
TRBJ2-3	.	TRBV7-2	TRBD2	CASSLKLAGSTDTQYF	TGTGCCAGCAGCTTGAAACTAGCGGGAAGCACAGATACGCAGTATTTT
TRBJ2-1	.	TRBV29-1	TRBD2	CSVMTSHYNEQFF	TGCAGCGTTATGACTAGCCACTACAATGAGCAGTTCTTC
TRBJ2-3	.	TRBV29-1	.	CSVRTDTDTQYF	TGCAGCGTCCGGACAGACACAGATACGCAGTATTTT
TRBJ2-5	few	TRBV4-3	.	CASSQGASAYYQETQYF	TGCGCCAGCAGCCAAGGTGCTAGCGCATACTACCAAGAGACCCAGTACTTC
TRBJ2-3	.	TRBV4-3	.	CASSQKGISTDTQYF	TGCGCCAGCAGCCAGAAGGGGATTAGCACAGATACGCAGTATTTT
TRBJ2-3	few	TRBV29-1	.	CSVESGTDTQYF	TGCAGCGTTGAATCGGGAACGGATACGCAGTATTTT
TRBJ1-1	.	TRBV29-1	TRBD1	CSVEGLIGTGGFGFAEAFF	TGCAGCGTTGAAGGTCTCATTGGGACAGGGGGCTTTGGTTTCGCTGAAGCTTTCTTT
TRBJ2-1	few	TRBV9	TRBD2	CASSVSSGRSRNEQFF	TGTGCCAGCAGCGTATCCAGCGGGAGGTCTCGGAATGAGCAGTTCTTC
TRBJ2-7	.	TRBV10-3	.	CAINKGGQYEQYF	TGTGCCATCAATAAGGGGGGCCAATACGAGCAGTACTTC
TRBJ2-3	.	TRBV29-1	TRBD1	CSVEPGQGTDTQYF	TGCAGCGTTGAGCCGGGACAGGGGACAGATACGCAGTATTTT
TRBJ2-1	few	TRBV7-2	TRBD1	CASSLRWDREYNEQFF	TGTGCCAGCAGCTTACGCTGGGACAGAGAGTACAATGAGCAGTTCTTC
TRBJ2-5	.	TRBV2	TRBD1	CASRLDRGGEETQYF	TGTGCCAGCAGACTCGACAGGGGAGGAGAGGAGACCCAGTACTTC
TRBJ2-3	few	TRBV9	.	CASSVVGSDTQYF	TGTGCCAGCAGCGTAGTAGGTTCAGATACGCAGTATTTT
TRBJ2-5	.	TRBV5-1	.	CASSLGDIGETQYF	TGCGCCAGCAGCTTGGGGGATATCGGAGAGACCCAGTACTTC
TRBJ2-1	few	TRBV7-2	TRBD2	CASSPMAKPGLAGVDEQFF	TGTGCCAGCAGCCCGATGGCCAAGCCAGGACTAGCGGGAGTCGATGAGCAGTTCTTC